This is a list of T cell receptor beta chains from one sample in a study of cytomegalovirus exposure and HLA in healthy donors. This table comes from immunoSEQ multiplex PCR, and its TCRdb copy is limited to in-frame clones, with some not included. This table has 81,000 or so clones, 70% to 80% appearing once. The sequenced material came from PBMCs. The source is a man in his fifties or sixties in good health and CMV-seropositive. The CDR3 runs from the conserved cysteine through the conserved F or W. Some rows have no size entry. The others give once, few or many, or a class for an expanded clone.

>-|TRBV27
CASSFGTGGGYTF
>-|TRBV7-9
CASSTTDYYQPQHF
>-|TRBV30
CARGGTDSYEQYF
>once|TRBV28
CASSDRGPSGNTIYF
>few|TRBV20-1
CSAEPSGSYTF
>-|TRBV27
CASSPTTDTQYF
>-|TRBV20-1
CSAKTGGGYTF
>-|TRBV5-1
CASSWGREGRDTQYF
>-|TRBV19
CASSIRGQGSTRNEQYF
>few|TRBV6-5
CASSYSLAGHTDTQYF
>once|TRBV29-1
CSVVLAGKPKNIQYF
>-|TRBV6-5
CASWILAGNEQFF
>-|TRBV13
CASSLAREGREQYF
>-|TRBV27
CASSLYPGSGANVLTF
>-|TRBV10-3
CATTTSGSSGANVLTF
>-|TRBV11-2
CASSLKREYGEQYF
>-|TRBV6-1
CASSVDRRLEGYTF
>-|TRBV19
CASSIRLAGGLDTQYF
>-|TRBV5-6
CASSVLAWEGEQYF
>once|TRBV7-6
CASSSQGGSNEKLFF
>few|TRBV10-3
CAISERETQYF
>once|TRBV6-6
CASSPTSGTYNEQFF
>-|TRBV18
CASSPPGLAGALSYNEQFF
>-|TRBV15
CATSSPSGRLVNEQFF
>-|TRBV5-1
CASSLWGTGGQETQYF
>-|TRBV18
CASSPGQGANTEAFF
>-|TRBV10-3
CAISDQVGRVPGNTIYF